These T cell receptor beta chains were read from a single sample in a study of T-cell reconstitution after alpha-beta-depleted transplantation in children. TCRdb reprocessed the PCR reads with MiXCR, giving one entry per CDR3 protein. The data show about 980,000 distinct CDR3 sequences, about 26% seen once. The specimen was PBMCs, mostly from graft donor cells, collected 360 days after TCRalphabeta/CD19-depleted stem cell transplant. These receptors were collected from a boy less than two years old who had a stem cell transplant for SCID, so the T cells may come from the graft donor. CDR3s leave out the opening cysteine and the closing phenylalanine or tryptophan.

v_call	j_call	cdr3_aa
TRBV29-1	TRBJ1-1	SVDRVSTEAF
TRBV5-1	TRBJ2-1	ASSPMDRDFDEQF
TRBV7-8	TRBJ1-1	ASSLSGVRGTEAF
TRBV20-1	TRBJ1-5	SARDRGSLNQPQH
TRBV7-9	TRBJ2-1	ASSLVRLGNEQF
TRBV25-1	TRBJ2-7	ASRAGDYEQY
TRBV20-1	TRBJ1-2	SAWQLGGTNYGYT
TRBV2	TRBJ2-5	ASSDVGFGETQY
TRBV7-2	TRBJ2-1	ASSSTPLAGVAEQF
TRBV11-1	TRBJ2-3	ASSLGSHRDMETDTQY
TRBV12-3/TRBV12-4	TRBJ2-5	ASSDRLAGEETQY
TRBV5-5	TRBJ1-3	ASSLELLNRAGNTIY
TRBV11-1	TRBJ2-3	ASSRAGDQQY